Following are 20 T cell receptor beta chains from one sample sequenced in a study of T cells expressing NK-cell markers. TCRdb reprocessed the 5' RACE reads and keeps a single row for each CDR3 protein, giving no DNA. The listing contains 250,000 to 300,000 distinct CDR3 sequences. The sample comprised blood T cells: a sorted CD56 or NKG2C T cell subset, CD4+ or CD8+ T cells, or bulk PBMC T cells (not recorded which). Receptors were obtained from a woman aged 18-69 years in good health.

The chain's CDR3 is CASSVQPRGYGYTF. The gene calls are TRBV2 and TRBJ1-2. CDR1 and CDR2 (germline): SNHLY, FYNNEI. The CDR3 totals 14 residues. Filled out from reference TRBV2 and TRBJ1-2, the complete variable domain reads EPEVTQTPSHQVTQMGQEVILRCVPISNHLYFYWYRQILGQKVEFLVSFYNNEISEKSEIFDDQFSVERPDGSNFTLKIRSTKLEDSAMYFCASSVQPRGYGYTFGSGTRLTVV.

V is TRBV20-1 and J is TRBJ2-3; TCRdb returns TRBD2, unconfirmable since there is no DNA. The CDR3 contains 15 residues. CDR1 is DFQATT, CDR2 SNEGSKA, per germline (reference sequence). CDR3 region: CSAGSSGGALDTQYF.

This rearrangement joins TRBV24-1 to TRBJ2-1. The germline V gene encodes CDR1 KGHDR and CDR2 SFDVKD. The CDR3 sequence is 14 residues long. The CDR3 protein is CATSDAGPYNEQFF.

The chain couples TRBV12-3 or TRBV12-4 to TRBJ2-2; no DNA is available, so the TRBD2 call from TCRdb remains unchecked. This CDR3 is built from 14 residues. CDR3 in amino acids: CASRQLGNTGELFF.

V and J are TRBV24-1 and TRBJ2-1; TCRdb's D call, TRBD1, is unchecked because there is no DNA. The CDR3 has 19 residues. From germline, CDR1 is KGHDR and CDR2 SFDVKD. The CDR3 is CATSDNQTGRRLMAGEQFF.

The gene calls are TRBV6-2 or TRBV6-3 and TRBJ2-7; no DNA is available, so the TRBD2 call from TCRdb remains unchecked. The germline CDR1 and CDR2 sequences are MNHEY and SVGEGT. CDR3 length: 16 amino acids. The CDR3 loop is CASRRRTSGNSYEQYF.

V and J are TRBV27 and TRBJ1-2. The germline CDR1 and CDR2 sequences are MNHEY and SMNVEV (reference sequence). The CDR3 spans 13 residues. This CDR3 is CASSLSVDYGYTF.

The chain combines TRBV12-3 or TRBV12-4 with TRBJ2-3; TCRdb reports TRBD2, a call that lacks DNA to check it against. The CDR3 covers 13 residues. CDR3 sequence: CASSFPGPEVQYF.

The chain is built from TRBV30 and TRBJ2-2; TCRdb selects TRBD2, and the lack of DNA leaves this call unchecked. This CDR3 contains 15 residues. Germline assignment: CDR1 GTSNPN and CDR2 SVGIG (reference sequence). The CDR3 reads CAWISVQPSTGELFF. The full variable domain, in which reference TRBV30 and TRBJ2-2 provide the parts outside the CDR3, is SQTIHQWPATLVQPVGSPLSLECTVEGTSNPNLYWYRQAAGRGLQLLFYSVGIGQISSEVPQNLSASRPQDRQFILSSKKLLLSDSGFYLCAWISVQPSTGELFFGEGSRLTVL.

CDR3 amino acids: CASNPSISYNEQFF. The chain uses TRBV5-1 and TRBJ2-1. This CDR3 is built from 14 residues. CDR1 is SGHRS and CDR2 is YFSETQ in the germline V gene. Complete variable domain (other parts from reference TRBV5-1 and TRBJ2-1): KAGVTQTPRYLIKTRGQQVTLSCSPISGHRSVSWYQQTPGQGLQFLFEYFSETQRNKGNFPGRFSGRQFSNSRSEMNVSTLELGDSALYLCASNPSISYNEQFFGPGTRLTVL.

The genes are TRBV5-1 and TRBJ2-1; TCRdb calls TRBD1, which cannot be checked without DNA. CDR1 and CDR2 from the germline V gene are SGHRS and YFSETQ. CDR3 length: 15 residues. The CDR3 reads CASSPDGTGNDEQFF.

The genes are TRBV6-2 or TRBV6-3 and TRBJ2-3. Germline V gives CDR1 MNHEY, CDR2 SVGEGT. This CDR3 comprises 11 residues. The CDR3 sequence: CASSYPDTQYF.

The chain carries TRBV7-2 and TRBJ2-7; TCRdb outputs TRBD1, but without DNA this stays unchecked. This CDR3 region has 13 residues. CDR1 is SGHTA and CDR2 is FQGNSA in the germline V gene. Here the CDR3 reads CASSSTLPYEQYF.

The chain is built from TRBV20-1 and TRBJ2-1. The CDR3 loop spans 13 amino acids. Germline values: CDR1 DFQATT, CDR2 SNEGSKA (reference sequence). The CDR3 protein is CSAEPTANNEQFF.

V and J are TRBV10-1 and TRBJ2-3; TCRdb names TRBD2, which stays unverified in the absence of DNA. Germline V gene lookup returns CDR1 WNHNN and CDR2 SYGVQD (reference sequence). The CDR3 covers 15 residues. The CDR3 region is CASSVKRGPTDTQYF.

This chain's CDR3 is CASSVGAKEGQPQHF. V gene TRBV9 combines with J gene TRBJ1-5. The CDR3 runs to 15 residues. Germline values: CDR1 SGDLS, CDR2 YYNGEE. The whole variable domain, remainder taken from reference TRBV9 and TRBJ1-5, is DSGVTQTPKHLITATGQRVTLRCSPRSGDLSVYWYQQSLDQGLQFLIQYYNGEERAKGNILERFSAQQFPDLHSELNLSSLELGDSALYFCASSVGAKEGQPQHFGDGTRLSIL.

The V gene is TRBV5-8, the J gene TRBJ2-3. The CDR3 is 15 amino acids. Germline loops: CDR1 SGHTS, CDR2 YDEGEE. The CDR3 spells CASSLRLLATDTQYF.

J is TRBJ2-7 and V is TRBV27; absent DNA, TCRdb's TRBD2 call cannot be checked. This CDR3 region has 18 residues. Germline CDR1 reads MNHEY; CDR2 reads SMNVEV (reference sequence). CDR3 amino acids: CASIREGGRAKSSYEQYF.

The CDR3 sequence is CSASPPLAGGPFTQYF. This chain joins TRBV20-1 and TRBJ2-3; absent DNA, TCRdb's TRBD2 call cannot be checked. The V gene's germline CDR1 is DFQATT and CDR2 SNEGSKA (reference sequence). This CDR3 region has 16 residues.

CDR3 amino acids: CASSRDRGNTGELFF. The J gene is TRBJ2-2, the V gene TRBV7-9; TCRdb's D call, TRBD1, is unchecked because there is no DNA. From germline, CDR1 is SEHNR and CDR2 FQNEAQ (reference sequence). The CDR3 is 15 residues long. Full variable domain (rest looked up from reference TRBV7-9 and TRBJ2-2): DTGVSQNPRHKITKRGQNVTFRCDPISEHNRLYWYRQTLGQGPEFLTYFQNEAQLEKSRLLSDRFSAERPKGSFSTLEIQRTEQGDSAMYLCASSRDRGNTGELFFGEGSRLTVL.